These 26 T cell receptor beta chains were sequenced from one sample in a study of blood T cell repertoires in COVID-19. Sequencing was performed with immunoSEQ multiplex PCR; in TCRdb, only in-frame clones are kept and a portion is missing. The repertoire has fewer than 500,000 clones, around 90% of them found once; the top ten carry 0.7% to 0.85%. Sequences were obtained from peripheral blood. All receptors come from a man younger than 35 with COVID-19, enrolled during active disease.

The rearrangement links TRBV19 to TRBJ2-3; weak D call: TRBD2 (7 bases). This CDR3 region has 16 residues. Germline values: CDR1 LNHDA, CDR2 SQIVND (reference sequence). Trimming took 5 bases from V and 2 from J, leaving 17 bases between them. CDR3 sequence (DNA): TGTGCCAGTAGTCACAAAGGGGGACTATACACAGATACGCAGTATTTT. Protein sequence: CASSHKGGLYTDTQYF.

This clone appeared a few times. The CDR3 DNA is TGTGCCAGCTGCCCCCAGGGGGCTGGGTACGAGCAGTACTTC. Translating gives CASCPQGAGYEQYF. The V gene is TRBV11-3, the J gene TRBJ2-7; TRBD1 aligns across 8 bases. V lost 8 bases to trimming and J lost 4 bases; unmatched junction nucleotides: 10. The CDR3 is 14 amino acids. CDR1 is SGHNT and CDR2 is YENEEA in the germline V gene.

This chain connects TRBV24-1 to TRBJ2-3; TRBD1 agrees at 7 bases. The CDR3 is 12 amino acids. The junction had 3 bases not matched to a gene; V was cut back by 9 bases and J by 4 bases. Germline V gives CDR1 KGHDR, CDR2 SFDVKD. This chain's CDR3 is CATAGQADTQYF. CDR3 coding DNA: TGTGCCACCGCTGGACAGGCAGATACGCAGTATTTT.

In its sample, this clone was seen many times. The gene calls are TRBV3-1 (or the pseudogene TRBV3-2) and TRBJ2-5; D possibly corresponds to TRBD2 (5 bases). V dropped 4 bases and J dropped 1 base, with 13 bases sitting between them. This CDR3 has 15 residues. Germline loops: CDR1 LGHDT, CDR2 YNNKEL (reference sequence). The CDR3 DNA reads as TGTGCCAGCAGCCCTACGGACTCCACCCAAGAGACCCAGTACTTC. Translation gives CASSPTDSTQETQYF.

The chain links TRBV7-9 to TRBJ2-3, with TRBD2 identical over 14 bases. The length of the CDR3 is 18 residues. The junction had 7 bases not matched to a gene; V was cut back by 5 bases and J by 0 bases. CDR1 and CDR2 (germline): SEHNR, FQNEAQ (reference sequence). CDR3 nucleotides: TGTGCCAGCAGCCCGGGACTAGCGGGAGTGTATAGCACAGATACGCAGTATTTT. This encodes CASSPGLAGVYSTDTQYF.

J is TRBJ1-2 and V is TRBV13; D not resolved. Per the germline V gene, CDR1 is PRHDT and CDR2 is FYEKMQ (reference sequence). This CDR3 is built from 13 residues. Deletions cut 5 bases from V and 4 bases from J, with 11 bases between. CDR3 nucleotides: TGTGCCAGCAGCACTCTGACGGGCTATGGCTACACCTTC. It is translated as CASSTLTGYGYTF. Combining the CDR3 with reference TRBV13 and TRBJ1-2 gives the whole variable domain AAGVIQSPRHLIKEKRETATLKCYPIPRHDTVYWYQQGPGQDPQFLISFYEKMQSDKGSIPDRFSAQQFSDYHSELNMSSLELGDSALYFCASSTLTGYGYTFGSGTRLTVV.

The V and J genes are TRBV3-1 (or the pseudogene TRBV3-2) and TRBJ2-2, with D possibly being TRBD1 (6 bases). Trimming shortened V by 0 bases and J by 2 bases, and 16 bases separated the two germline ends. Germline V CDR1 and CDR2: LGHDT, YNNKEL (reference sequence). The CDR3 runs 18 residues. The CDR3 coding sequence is TGTGCCAGCAGCCAAGATCTTCTTTGGACAGATAACACCGGGGAGCTGTTTTTT. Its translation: CASSQDLLWTDNTGELFF.

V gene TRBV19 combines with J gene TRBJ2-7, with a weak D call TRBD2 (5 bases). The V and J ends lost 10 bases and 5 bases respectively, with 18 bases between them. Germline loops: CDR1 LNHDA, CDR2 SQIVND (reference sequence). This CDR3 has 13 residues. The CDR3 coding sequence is TGTGCCACTGCGGACTCCCTAAAGAACGAGCAGTACTTC. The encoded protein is CATADSLKNEQYF.

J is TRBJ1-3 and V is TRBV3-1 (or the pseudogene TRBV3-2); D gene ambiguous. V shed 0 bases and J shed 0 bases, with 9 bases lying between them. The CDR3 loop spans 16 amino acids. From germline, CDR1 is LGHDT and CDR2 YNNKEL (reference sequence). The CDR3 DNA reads TGTGCCAGCAGCCAAGAGGCGGAGAGCTCTGGAAACACCATATATTTT. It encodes CASSQEAESSGNTIYF.

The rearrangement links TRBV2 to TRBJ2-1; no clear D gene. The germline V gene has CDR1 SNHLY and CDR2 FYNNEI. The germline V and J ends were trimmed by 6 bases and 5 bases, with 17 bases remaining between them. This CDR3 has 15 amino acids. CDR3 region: CASRAKSSTHNEQFF. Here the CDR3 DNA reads TGTGCCAGCAGGGCAAAGTCCTCGACTCACAATGAGCAGTTCTTC.

The DNA for the CDR3 is TGTGCCAGTAGTCCCGGTGGGAGTGGTAACTATGGCTACACCTTC. Encoded protein: CASSPGGSGNYGYTF. The rearrangement joins TRBV19 to TRBJ1-2; D is ambiguous. Per germline, CDR1 LNHDA and CDR2 SQIVND (reference sequence). The CDR3 loop spans 15 amino acids. Trimming stripped 5 bases from V and 1 base from J, with 14 bases between.

The CDR3 loop is CLAGTPNTEAFF. The CDR3 DNA is TGTCTTGCCGGGACACCTAACACTGAAGCTTTCTTT. The chain joins TRBV30 to TRBJ1-1, with D possibly being TRBD1 (6 bases). CDR1 and CDR2 from the germline V gene are GTSNPN and SVGIG (reference sequence). The CDR3 length is 12 residues.

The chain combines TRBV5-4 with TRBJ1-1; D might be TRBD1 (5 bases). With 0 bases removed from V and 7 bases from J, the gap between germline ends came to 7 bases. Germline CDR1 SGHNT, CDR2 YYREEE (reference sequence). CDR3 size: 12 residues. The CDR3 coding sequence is TGTGCCAGCAGCTTGGTAAGGGGTGAAGCTTTCTTT. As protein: CASSLVRGEAFF.

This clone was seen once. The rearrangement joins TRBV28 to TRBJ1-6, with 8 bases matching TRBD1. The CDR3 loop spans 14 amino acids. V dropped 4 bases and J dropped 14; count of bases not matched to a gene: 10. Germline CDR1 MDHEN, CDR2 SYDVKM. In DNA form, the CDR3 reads TGTGCCAGCAGTTCCACTTCAACAGGGGGAACCCTCCACTTT. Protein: CASSSTSTGGTLHF. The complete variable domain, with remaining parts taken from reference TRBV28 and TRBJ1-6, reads DVKVTQSSRYLVKRTGEKVFLECVQDMDHENMFWYRQDPGLGLRLIYFSYDVKMKEKGDIPEGYSVSREKKERFSLILESASTNQTSMYLCASSSTSTGGTLHFGNGTRLTVT.

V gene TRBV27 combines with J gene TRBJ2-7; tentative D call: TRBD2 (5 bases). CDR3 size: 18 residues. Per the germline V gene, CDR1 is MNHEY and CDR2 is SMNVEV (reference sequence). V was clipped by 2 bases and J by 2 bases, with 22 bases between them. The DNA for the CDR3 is TGTGCCAGCAGTTTACTAACCCCAATACCCGCGGGCACCTACGAGCAGTACTTC. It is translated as CASSLLTPIPAGTYEQYF.

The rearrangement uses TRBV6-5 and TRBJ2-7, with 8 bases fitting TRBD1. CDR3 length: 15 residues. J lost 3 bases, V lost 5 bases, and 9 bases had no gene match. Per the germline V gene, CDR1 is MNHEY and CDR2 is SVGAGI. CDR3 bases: TGTGCCAGCAGTCCAGACCGGGACAGGAGCTACGAGCAGTACTTC. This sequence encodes CASSPDRDRSYEQYF.

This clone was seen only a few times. DNA for the CDR3: TGCGCCAGCAGCCTTGGACAGGGGAGTAGCAATCAGCCCCAGCATTTT. It is translated as CASSLGQGSSNQPQHF. The J gene is TRBJ1-5, the V gene TRBV4-1; 9 bases match TRBD1. Germline CDR1 MGHRA, CDR2 YSYEKL. Trimming cost V 4 bases and J 0 bases; bases outside gene matches: 4. This CDR3 has 16 residues.

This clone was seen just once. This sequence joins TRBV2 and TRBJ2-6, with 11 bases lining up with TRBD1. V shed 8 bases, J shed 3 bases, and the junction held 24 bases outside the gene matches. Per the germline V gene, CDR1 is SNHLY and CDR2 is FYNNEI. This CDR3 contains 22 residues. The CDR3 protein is CASRQSGTGGGRSLGGANVLTF. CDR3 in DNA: TGTGCCAGCCGACAATCCGGGACAGGGGGTGGCAGGTCTCTTGGTGGGGCCAACGTCCTGACTTTC.

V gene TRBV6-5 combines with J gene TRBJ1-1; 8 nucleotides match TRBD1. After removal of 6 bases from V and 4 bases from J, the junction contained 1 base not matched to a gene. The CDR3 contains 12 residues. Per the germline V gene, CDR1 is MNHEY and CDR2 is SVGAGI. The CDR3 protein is CASRTGATEAFF. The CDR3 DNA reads TGTGCCAGCAGGACAGGGGCCACTGAAGCTTTCTTT.

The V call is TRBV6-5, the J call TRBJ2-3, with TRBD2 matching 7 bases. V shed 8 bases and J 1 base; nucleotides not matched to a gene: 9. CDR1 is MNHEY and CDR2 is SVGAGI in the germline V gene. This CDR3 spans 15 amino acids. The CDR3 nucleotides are TGTGCCAGCGGTCAGGCGGGAGTGGGCACAGATACGCAGTATTTT. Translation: CASGQAGVGTDTQYF.

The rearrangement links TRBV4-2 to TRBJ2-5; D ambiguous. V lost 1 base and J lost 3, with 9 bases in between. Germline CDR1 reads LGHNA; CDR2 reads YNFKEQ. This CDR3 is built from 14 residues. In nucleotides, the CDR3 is TGTGCCAGCAGCCAAGGAATGGCGGAAGAGACCCAGTACTTC. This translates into CASSQGMAEETQYF.

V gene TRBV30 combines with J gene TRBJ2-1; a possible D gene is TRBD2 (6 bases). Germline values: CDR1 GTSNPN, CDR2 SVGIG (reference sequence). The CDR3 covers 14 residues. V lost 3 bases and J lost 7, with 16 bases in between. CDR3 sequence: CAWRREAGRNEQFF. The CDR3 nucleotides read TGTGCCTGGAGAAGGGAAGCGGGTCGAAATGAGCAGTTCTTC.

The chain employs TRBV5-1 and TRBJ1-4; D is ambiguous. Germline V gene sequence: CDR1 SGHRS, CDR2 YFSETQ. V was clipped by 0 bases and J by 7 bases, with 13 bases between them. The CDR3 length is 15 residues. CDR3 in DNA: TGCGCCAGCAGCTTGGTTTCGGAGGAGGGTGAAAAACTGTTTTTT. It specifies CASSLVSEEGEKLFF.

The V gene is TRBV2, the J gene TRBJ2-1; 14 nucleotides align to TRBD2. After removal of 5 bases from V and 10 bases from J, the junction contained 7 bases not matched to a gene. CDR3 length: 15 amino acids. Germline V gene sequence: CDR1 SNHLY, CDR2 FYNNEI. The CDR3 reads CASSTGTSGGREQFF. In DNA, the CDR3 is TGTGCCAGCAGTACCGGGACTAGCGGGGGCCGAGAGCAGTTCTTC.

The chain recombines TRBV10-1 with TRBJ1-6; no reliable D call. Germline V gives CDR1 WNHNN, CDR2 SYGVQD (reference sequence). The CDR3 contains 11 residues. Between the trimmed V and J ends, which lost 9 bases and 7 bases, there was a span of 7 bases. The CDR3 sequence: CARAWNSPLHF. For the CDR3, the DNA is TGCGCCAGGGCCTGGAATTCACCCCTCCACTTT.

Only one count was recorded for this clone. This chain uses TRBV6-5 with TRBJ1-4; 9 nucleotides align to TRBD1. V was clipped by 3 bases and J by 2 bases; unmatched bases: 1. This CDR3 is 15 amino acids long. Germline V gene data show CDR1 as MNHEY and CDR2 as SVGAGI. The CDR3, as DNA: TGTGCCAGCAGTTATGGGACAGGGACTAATGAAAAACTGTTTTTT. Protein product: CASSYGTGTNEKLFF.